This T cell receptor (beta chain) was captured in a study of blood T cell repertoires in COVID-19. As for the study in general: T cells, B-cell-depleted T cells, or PBMCs supplied cDNA or gDNA.

Original processing methods: Using reference gene primer amplification, nucleated cell counts were estimated. Measured with immunoSEQ multiplex PCR; TCRdb has only the in-frame clones, and not every one. D and trimming come from the DNA, and the V and J calls and clone size come from that table. This sample has a few hundred thousand clones, with about 88% found just once. The CDR3 totals 14 residues. V gave up 3 bases and J gave up 8 bases, with 14 bases separating them. Germline CDR1 is SGDLS and CDR2 is YYNGEE. Sequences were obtained from peripheral blood. This TCR was recovered from a woman in her thirties or forties who had recovered from COVID-19. This rearrangement joins TRBV9 to TRBJ2-2, with D possibly being TRBD2 (6 bases). The CDR3 loop reads CASSARLASGELFF. The CDR3 bases are TGTGCCAGCAGCGCCCGGCTAGCGTCTGGGGAGCTGTTTTTT.